Each of the 2 T cell receptor beta chains below was sequenced from the same sample in a study of T-cell reconstitution after alpha-beta-depleted transplantation in children. Unique molecular identifiers were incorporated when the TCRbeta library was constructed. Each CDR3 protein is one row after TCRdb ran MiXCR on the PCR reads. The sample carries 670,000 or so distinct CDR3 sequences, around 12% recorded once. The sequencing here drew on PBMCs, taken before TCRalphabeta/CD19-depleted stem cell transplant. The receptors stem from a girl aged 2 to 10 with congenital amegakaryocytic thrombocytopenia, due to receive a stem cell transplant.

This clonotype was counted at least ten times. V is TRBV29-1 and J is TRBJ1-1; TRBD1 aligns across 7 bases. The CDR3 runs 17 residues. Germline V lookup: CDR1 SQVTM, CDR2 ANQGSEA. V shed 8 bases, J shed 3 bases, and the junction held 21 bases outside the gene matches. DNA for the CDR3: TGCAGCCCCATGAAGATTGGCGGGGCCAGGGGGTACACTGAAGCTTTCTTT. Translated, it gives CSPMKIGGARGYTEAFF.

This clonotype came up many times. The rearrangement uses TRBV4-1 and TRBJ2-1, with 8 bases identical to TRBD2. Germline V lookup: CDR1 MGHRA, CDR2 YSYEKL. This CDR3 comprises 16 residues. Germline trimming cut 5 bases from V and 7 bases from J; bases unmatched to any gene: 13. The CDR3 is CASSGLAGRLENEQFF. CDR3 nucleotide sequence: TGCGCCAGCAGCGGGTTAGCGGGACGGCTGGAGAATGAGCAGTTCTTC.